One sample yielded the 14 T cell receptor beta chains listed below, sequenced in a study of CD8+ T cells in alopecia areata. Extracted RNA was reverse transcribed, and the resulting cDNA served as sequencing template. Using immunoSEQ multiplex PCR, the repertoire was profiled, and TCRdb retains in-frame clones only, with some absent. The top ten hold roughly 10% of the sample, which has some 120,000 clones, around 45% seen once. Sequencing was done on a sample of NKG2D-low CD8+ T cells sorted from blood. Receptors were obtained from a human donor with alopecia areata.

The genes are TRBV7-2 and TRBJ2-1; either TRBD1 or TRBD2 may fit D (6 bases each). The CDR3 runs 15 residues. CDR1 and CDR2 from the germline V gene are SGHTA and FQGNSA. V gave up 1 base and J gave up 9 bases, with 16 bases separating them. The chain's CDR3 is CASSLEHAGDSEQFF. In DNA form, the CDR3 reads TGTGCCAGCAGCTTAGAGCATGCAGGGGACTCTGAGCAGTTCTTC.

The chain joins TRBV7-9 to TRBJ2-7; D uncertain. Trimming stripped 5 bases from V and 0 bases from J, with 8 bases between. Germline-derived CDR1 and CDR2 are SEHNR and FQNEAQ (reference sequence). The CDR3 is made up of 13 amino acids. This CDR3 reads CASSPYSSYEQYF. DNA for the CDR3: TGTGCCAGCAGCCCATACAGCTCCTACGAGCAGTACTTC.

The count of this clone is one. This chain joins TRBV9 and TRBJ1-1; D not resolved. This CDR3 has 13 residues. The germline gives CDR1 SGDLS, CDR2 YYNGEE. V was trimmed by 3 bases and J by 4 bases, leaving 10 bases between them. The CDR3 region has the DNA TGTGCCAGCAGCGGCCAGACGGGCACTGAAGCTTTCTTT. This gives the protein CASSGQTGTEAFF.

The rearrangement links TRBV29-1 to TRBJ2-7; D possibly corresponds to TRBD1 (6 bases). V was cut by 4 bases and J by 6 bases, with 16 bases left in between. This CDR3 has 13 residues. Looked up from germline, CDR1 is SQVTM and CDR2 is ANQGSEA. CDR3 DNA sequence: TGCAGCGTTGTGGGCCAGCGAGGGGGCGAGCAGTACTTC. Translated, it gives CSVVGQRGGEQYF.

This chain links TRBV29-1 with TRBJ2-3, with 7 bases aligning to TRBD2. V lost 4 bases to trimming and J lost 2 bases; unmatched junction nucleotides: 12. Germline loops: CDR1 SQVTM, CDR2 ANQGSEA. CDR3 length equals 16 residues. As DNA, the CDR3 is TGCAGCGTTGTAGGGAGGGTGAGGTTCCACACAGATACGCAGTATTTT. Its translation: CSVVGRVRFHTDTQYF.

The rearrangement uses TRBV29-1 and TRBJ2-7; no definite D call. The CDR3 length is 14 residues. CDR1 is SQVTM, CDR2 ANQGSEA, per germline. The ends were cut back, 6 bases at V and 2 bases at J, with 17 bases in the middle. In DNA form, the CDR3 reads TGCAGCGTCGAACCGGCCGTCACAGCCTACGAGCAGTACTTC. It yields the protein CSVEPAVTAYEQYF.

The rearrangement joins TRBV29-1 to TRBJ1-1; D is unresolved. Germline CDR1 SQVTM, CDR2 ANQGSEA. CDR3 size: 13 residues. The germline V and J ends were trimmed by 0 bases and 1 base, with 6 bases remaining between them. The CDR3 sequence: CSVEESGNTEAFF. DNA for the CDR3: TGCAGCGTTGAAGAATCCGGGAACACTGAAGCTTTCTTT.

The V gene is TRBV27, the J gene TRBJ2-4; 7 bases are a match to TRBD2. The CDR3 covers 14 residues. The trim removed 3 bases at V and 2 bases at J, leaving 1 base unmatched. CDR1 and CDR2 from the germline V gene are MNHEY and SMNVEV (reference sequence). CDR3 sequence reads: CASSFGGSKNIQYF. CDR3 nucleotides: TGTGCCAGCAGTTTCGGGGGGTCCAAAAACATTCAGTACTTC.

The chain joins TRBV5-6 to TRBJ2-3, with 8 nucleotides matching TRBD2. V trimming: 2 bases; J trimming: 12 bases; junction bases outside the gene matches: 11. Germline V gives CDR1 SGHDT, CDR2 YYEEEE. The CDR3 has 14 amino acids. The CDR3 is CASSLGSGSSVQYF. In DNA, the CDR3 is TGTGCCAGCAGCTTAGGAAGCGGGAGTTCTGTCCAGTATTTT.

This clone was counted between two and nine times. The chain joins TRBV14 to TRBJ1-2, with D perhaps TRBD1 (5 bases). Looked up from germline, CDR1 is SGHDN and CDR2 is FVKESK. V lost 0 bases and J 5 bases, leaving 13 bases between the germline ends. The CDR3 is made up of 15 amino acids. The CDR3, as DNA: TGTGCCAGCAGCCAAGATAGGGCAGGGCGTTATGGCTACACCTTC. This sequence encodes CASSQDRAGRYGYTF.

This clone came up a few times. The sample contains more than one DNA sequence encoding this CDR3. The rearrangement uses TRBV28 and TRBJ2-3; D is unclear. The CDR3 is made up of 12 amino acids. CDR1 is MDHEN, CDR2 SYDVKM, per germline. The V end lost 3 bases, the J end lost 3 bases, and 4 bases lay between the germline ends. For the CDR3, the DNA is TGTGCCAGCAGTTTGGGGACAGATACGCAGTATTTT. The encoded protein is CASSLGTDTQYF.

This chain joins TRBV28 and TRBJ2-3; 12 bases align to TRBD2. Trimming at V came to 8 bases and at J to 3 bases, leaving 12 bases not matched to a gene. Per the germline V gene, CDR1 is MDHEN and CDR2 is SYDVKM. The length of the CDR3 is 17 residues. The CDR3 sequence: CASPPPGLAGATDTQYF. DNA for the CDR3: TGTGCCAGCCCTCCCCCGGGACTAGCGGGCGCAACAGATACGCAGTATTTT.

V usage is TRBV9 and J usage is TRBJ1-2; D gene ambiguous. With 1 base removed from V and 6 bases from J, the gap between germline ends came to 13 bases. The germline V gene encodes CDR1 SGDLS and CDR2 YYNGEE. CDR3 length equals 14 residues. In DNA form, the CDR3 reads TGTGCCAGCAGCGTATACGGTCGACCTGATGGCTACACCTTC. Protein: CASSVYGRPDGYTF.

About this clone: Its ends do not fully match the called genes, so a read error is possible. The V gene is TRBV2, the J gene TRBJ2-5; D is unresolved. This CDR3 comprises 13 residues. Per germline, CDR1 SNHLY and CDR2 FYNNEI. CDR3 sequence: CASGEEVEETQYF. The CDR3 nucleotides read TGTGCCAGCGGTGAAGAGGTAGAAGAGACCCAGTACTTC.